This T cell receptor beta chain derives from a study of T cell changes during pregnancy in multiple sclerosis. Repertoires were generated with immunoSEQ multiplex PCR, while TCRdb's copy carries only in-frame clones and drops some. The sample lists some 69,000 clones, less than 95% occurring once. The clonotype originates from a female donor in good health, enrolled as a control in a pregnancy study. The material was peripheral blood, obtained in the second trimester of pregnancy.

CDR3 nucleotides: TGTGCCAGCACCCTTAAATCCGGGACAGGGGGTTACTATGGCTACACCTTC. Its protein is CASTLKSGTGGYYGYTF. This rearrangement joins TRBV7-6 to TRBJ1-2; 11 bases line up with TRBD1. Unmatched junction bases numbered 13, after V lost 7 bases and J lost 3 bases. Germline values: CDR1 SGHVS, CDR2 FNYEAQ. CDR3 length equals 17 residues. The full variable domain, its missing parts supplied by reference TRBV7-6 and TRBJ1-2, is GAGVSQSPRYKVTKRGQDVALRCDPISGHVSLYWYRQALGQGPEFLTYFNYEAQQDKSGLPNDRFSAERPEGSISTLTIQRTEQRDSAMYRCASTLKSGTGGYYGYTFGSGTRLTVV.